A selection of T cell receptor beta chains follows, all from one sample in a study of blood T cell repertoires in COVID-19. This table comes from immunoSEQ multiplex PCR, and its TCRdb copy is limited to in-frame clones, with some not included. This sample has some 180,000 clones; more than 80% occur once, and the top ten carry approximately 6.2%. Material: PBMCs or T cells enriched from blood (not recorded which). These receptors originate from a man in his forties or fifties who had recovered from COVID-19. The CDR3 runs from the conserved cysteine through the conserved F or W. Fields, in order: V gene, J gene, CDR3 protein.

V: TRBV6-2/TRBV6-3
J: TRBJ2-7
CDR3: CASSSWTGAYLYEQYF

V: TRBV19
J: TRBJ2-3
CDR3: CASSISTSGVPDTQYF

V: TRBV3-1/TRBV3-2
J: TRBJ1-6
CDR3: CASSQRTEEPLHF

V: TRBV29-1
J: TRBJ2-5
CDR3: CSVAGLAGGPQETQYF

V: TRBV5-4
J: TRBJ1-6
CDR3: CASSTGQGQYNSPLHF

V: TRBV6-5
J: TRBJ2-2
CDR3: CASSFRTGELFF

V: TRBV2
J: TRBJ2-3
CDR3: CASSMTTSLSTDTQYF

V: TRBV5-4
J: TRBJ2-2
CDR3: CASSPVLWNTGELFF

V: TRBV5-1
J: TRBJ1-3
CDR3: CASSLAGTNSGNTIYF

V: TRBV19
J: TRBJ1-1
CDR3: CASSPPVTTEAFF

V: TRBV7-9
J: TRBJ1-2
CDR3: CASSPGQYVDGYTF

V: TRBV2
J: TRBJ2-7
CDR3: CASSAVSGGPYEQYF

V: TRBV11-2
J: TRBJ2-5
CDR3: CASSLFGFRGQETQYF

V: TRBV19
J: TRBJ2-1
CDR3: CASSIHTGGNEQFF

V: TRBV28
J: TRBJ1-5
CDR3: CASSRTQQGWVNQPQHF

V: TRBV6-9
J: TRBJ2-2
CDR3: CASSSRQGNRHTGELFF

V: TRBV19
J: TRBJ1-2
CDR3: CASQPQGARGGYTF

V: TRBV12-3/TRBV12-4
J: TRBJ1-1
CDR3: CASSLGGQGSAFF

V: TRBV2
J: TRBJ1-2
CDR3: CASSAKDRGYGYTF

V: TRBV7-6
J: TRBJ1-1
CDR3: CASSSDRFTEAFF

V: TRBV7-3
J: TRBJ1-2
CDR3: CASSLGIGGVYGYTF

V: TRBV4-1
J: TRBJ2-7
CDR3: CASSQDMSYEQYF

V: TRBV30
J: TRBJ2-7
CDR3: CAWSPGSYEQYF

V: TRBV2
J: TRBJ2-7
CDR3: CASSQGPLTGGREQYF